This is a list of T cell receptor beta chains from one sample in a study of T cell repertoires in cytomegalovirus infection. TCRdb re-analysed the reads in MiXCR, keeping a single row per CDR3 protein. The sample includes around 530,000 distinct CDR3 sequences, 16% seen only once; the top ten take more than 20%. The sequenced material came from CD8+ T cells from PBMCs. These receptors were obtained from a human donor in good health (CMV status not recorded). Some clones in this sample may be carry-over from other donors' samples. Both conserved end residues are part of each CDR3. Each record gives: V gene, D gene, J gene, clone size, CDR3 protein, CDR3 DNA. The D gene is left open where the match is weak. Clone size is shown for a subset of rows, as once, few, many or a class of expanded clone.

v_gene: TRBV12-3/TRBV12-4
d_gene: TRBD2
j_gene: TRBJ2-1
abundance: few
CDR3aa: CASSLRAGGRNEQFF
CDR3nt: TGTGCCAGCAGTTTGAGGGCGGGAGGGAGGAATGAGCAGTTCTTC

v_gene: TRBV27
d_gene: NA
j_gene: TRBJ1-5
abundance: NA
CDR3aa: CASSSWGEGNQPQHF
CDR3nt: TGTGCCAGCAGTTCATGGGGGGAGGGCAATCAGCCCCAGCATTTT

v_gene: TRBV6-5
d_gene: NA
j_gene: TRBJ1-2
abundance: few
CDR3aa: CASSYSESVLYGYTF
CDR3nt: TGTGCCAGCAGTTACTCGGAGTCGGTACTCTATGGCTACACCTTC

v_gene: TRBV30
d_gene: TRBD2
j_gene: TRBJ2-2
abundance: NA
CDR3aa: CAWSEVNAGGTGELFF
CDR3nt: TGTGCCTGGAGTGAGGTCAATGCGGGAGGGACCGGGGAGCTGTTTTTT

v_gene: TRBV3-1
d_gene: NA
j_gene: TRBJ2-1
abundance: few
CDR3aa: CASSTSDEQFF
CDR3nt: TGTGCCAGCAGCACATCGGATGAGCAGTTCTTC

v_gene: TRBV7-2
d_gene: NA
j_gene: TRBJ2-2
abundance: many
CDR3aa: CASTSTGELFF
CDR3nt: TGTGCCAGCACCTCCACCGGGGAGCTGTTTTTT

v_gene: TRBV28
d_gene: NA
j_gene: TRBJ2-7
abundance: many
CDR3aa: CASSFWGLNPDEQYF
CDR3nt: TGTGCCAGCAGTTTTTGGGGCCTAAACCCGGACGAGCAGTACTTC

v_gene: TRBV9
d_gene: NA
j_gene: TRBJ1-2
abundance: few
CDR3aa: CASSGDRLWGYTF
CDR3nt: TGTGCCAGCAGCGGGGACCGGCTTTGGGGCTACACCTTC

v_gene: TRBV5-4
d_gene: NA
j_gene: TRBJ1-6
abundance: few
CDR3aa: CASSLSPNPDRNSPLHF
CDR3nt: TGTGCCAGCAGCTTGTCCCCAAACCCGGATCGAAATTCACCCCTCCACTTT

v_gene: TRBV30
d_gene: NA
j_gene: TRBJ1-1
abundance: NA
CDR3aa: CAWSVMGRMNTEAFF
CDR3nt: TGTGCCTGGAGTGTAATGGGACGGATGAACACTGAAGCTTTCTTT

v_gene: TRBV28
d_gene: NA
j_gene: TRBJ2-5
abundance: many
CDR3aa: CASSPSRGIGETQYF
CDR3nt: TGTGCCAGCAGTCCCTCTAGGGGGATCGGGGAGACCCAGTACTTC

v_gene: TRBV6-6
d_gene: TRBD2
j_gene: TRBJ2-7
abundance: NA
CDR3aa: CATTSGRNEQYF
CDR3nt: TGTGCCACAACTAGCGGGAGGAACGAGCAGTACTTC

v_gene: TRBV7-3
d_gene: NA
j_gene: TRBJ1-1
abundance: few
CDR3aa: CASSPSGPTEAFF
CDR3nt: TGTGCCAGCAGTCCCTCGGGGCCCACTGAAGCTTTCTTT

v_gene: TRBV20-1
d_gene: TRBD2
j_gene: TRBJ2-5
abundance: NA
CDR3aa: CSASRGLDQETQYF
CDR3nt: TGCAGTGCTTCCCGTGGACTAGATCAAGAGACCCAGTACTTC

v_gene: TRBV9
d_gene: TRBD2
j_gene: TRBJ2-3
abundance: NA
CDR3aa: CASSVSRQREGSDTQYF
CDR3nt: TGTGCCAGCAGCGTTTCCCGTCAGCGGGAGGGGTCAGATACGCAGTATTTT

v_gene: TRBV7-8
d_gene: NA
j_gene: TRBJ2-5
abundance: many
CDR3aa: CASRVGGDGYQETQYF
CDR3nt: TGTGCCAGCAGGGTAGGGGGGGACGGATACCAAGAGACCCAGTACTTC

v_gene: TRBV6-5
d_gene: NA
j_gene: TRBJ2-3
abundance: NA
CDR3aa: CASRMKRGTQYF
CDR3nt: TGTGCCAGCAGGATGAAGAGAGGTACGCAGTATTTT

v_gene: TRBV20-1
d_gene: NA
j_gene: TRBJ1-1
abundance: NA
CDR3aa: CSANALGGLNTEAFF
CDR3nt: TGCAGTGCCAATGCCCTTGGAGGCCTGAACACTGAAGCTTTCTTT

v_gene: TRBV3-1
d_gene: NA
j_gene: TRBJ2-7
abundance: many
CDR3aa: CASSQDYPGRSYEQYF
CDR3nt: TGTGCCAGCAGCCAAGATTATCCCGGACGATCCTACGAGCAGTACTTC

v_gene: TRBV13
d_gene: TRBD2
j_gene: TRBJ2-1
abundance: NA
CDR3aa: CASSPTSGTNEQFF
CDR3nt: TGTGCCAGCAGCCCTACTAGCGGGACTAATGAGCAGTTCTTC

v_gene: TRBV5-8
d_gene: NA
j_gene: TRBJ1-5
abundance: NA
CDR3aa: CASRGPDSNYQPQHF
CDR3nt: TGTGCCAGCAGGGGCCCGGACAGCAACTATCAGCCCCAGCATTTT

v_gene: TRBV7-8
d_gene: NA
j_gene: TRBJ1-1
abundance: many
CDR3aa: CASSLDLTGRTEAFF
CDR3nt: TGTGCCAGCAGCTTAGATCTCACAGGGCGGACTGAAGCTTTCTTT

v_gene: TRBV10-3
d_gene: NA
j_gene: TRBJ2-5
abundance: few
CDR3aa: CAISGRTEETQYF
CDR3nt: TGTGCCATCAGTGGACGGACTGAAGAGACCCAGTACTTC

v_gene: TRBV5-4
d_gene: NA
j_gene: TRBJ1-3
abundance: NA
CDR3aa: CASSQREGSLHGNTIYF
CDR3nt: TGTGCCAGCAGCCAGAGGGAGGGATCACTTCACGGGAACACCATATATTTT

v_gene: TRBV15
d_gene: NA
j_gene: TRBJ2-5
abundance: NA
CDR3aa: CATSDGFQQETQYF
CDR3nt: TGTGCCACCAGCGATGGGTTTCAACAAGAGACCCAGTACTTC

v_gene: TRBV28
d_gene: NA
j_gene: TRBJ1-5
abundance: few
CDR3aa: CASSLRTDYQPQHF
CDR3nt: TGTGCCAGCAGTTTACGGACAGATTATCAGCCCCAGCATTTT

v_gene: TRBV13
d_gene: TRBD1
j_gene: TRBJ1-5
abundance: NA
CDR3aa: CASSFQGAGSNQPQHF
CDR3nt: TGTGCCAGCAGCTTCCAGGGGGCCGGGAGCAATCAGCCCCAGCATTTT

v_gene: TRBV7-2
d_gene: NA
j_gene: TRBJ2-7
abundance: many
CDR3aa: CASSQGDRTYEQYF
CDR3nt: TGTGCCAGCAGCCAGGGTGACAGGACCTACGAGCAGTACTTC

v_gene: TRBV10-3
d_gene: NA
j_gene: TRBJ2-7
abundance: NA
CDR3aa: CAISESGDTSYEQYF
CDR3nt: TGTGCCATCAGTGAGTCGGGGGACACCTCCTACGAGCAGTACTTC

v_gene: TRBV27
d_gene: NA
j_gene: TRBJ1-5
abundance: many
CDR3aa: CASSVQRGNQPQHF
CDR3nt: TGTGCCAGCAGTGTGCAAAGGGGCAATCAGCCCCAGCATTTT

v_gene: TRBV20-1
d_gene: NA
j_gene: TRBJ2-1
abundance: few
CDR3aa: CSAQKGVSSYNEQFF
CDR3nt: TGCAGTGCCCAAAAGGGCGTTAGCTCCTACAATGAGCAGTTCTTC

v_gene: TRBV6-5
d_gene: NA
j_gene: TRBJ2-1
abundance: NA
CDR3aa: CASSYSRVSEQFF
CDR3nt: TGTGCCAGCAGTTACTCGAGGGTCTCTGAGCAGTTCTTC

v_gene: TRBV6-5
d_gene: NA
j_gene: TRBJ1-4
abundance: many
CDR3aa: CASSAGRVGDEKLFF
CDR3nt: TGTGCCAGCAGCGCCGGACGTGTAGGGGATGAAAAACTGTTTTTT

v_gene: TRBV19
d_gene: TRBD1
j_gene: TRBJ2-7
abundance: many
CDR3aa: CASSTDRAHEQYF
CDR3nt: TGTGCCAGTAGTACGGACAGGGCCCACGAGCAGTACTTC

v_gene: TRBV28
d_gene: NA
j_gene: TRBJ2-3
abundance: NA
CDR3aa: CASSLWVGGRVDSTDTQYF
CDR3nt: TGTGCCAGCAGTTTATGGGTGGGGGGCCGGGTAGACTCAACAGATACGCAGTATTTT

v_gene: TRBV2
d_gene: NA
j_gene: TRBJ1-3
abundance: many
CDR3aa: CASSEVQSPSGNTIYF
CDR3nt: TGTGCCAGCAGTGAGGTACAGTCTCCCTCTGGAAACACCATATATTTT

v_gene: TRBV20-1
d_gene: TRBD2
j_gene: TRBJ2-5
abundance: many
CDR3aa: CSARVKNGGSPETQYF
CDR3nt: TGCAGTGCTAGAGTGAAGAACGGGGGGAGCCCAGAGACCCAGTACTTC

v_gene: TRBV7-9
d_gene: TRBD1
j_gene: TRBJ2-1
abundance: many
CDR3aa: CASSPRPGDRGRLAGVFGYNEQFF
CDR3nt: TGTGCCAGCAGCCCCAGACCCGGGGACAGGGGGCGGCTAGCGGGGGTATTCGGCTACAATGAGCAGTTCTTC

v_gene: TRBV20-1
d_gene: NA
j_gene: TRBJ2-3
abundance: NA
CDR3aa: CSAPWAGRSTDTQYF
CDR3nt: TGCAGTGCTCCCTGGGCGGGTCGAAGCACAGATACGCAGTATTTT

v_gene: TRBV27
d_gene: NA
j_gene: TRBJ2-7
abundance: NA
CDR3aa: CASTGNGYEQYF
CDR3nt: TGTGCCAGCACGGGGAACGGTTACGAGCAGTACTTC

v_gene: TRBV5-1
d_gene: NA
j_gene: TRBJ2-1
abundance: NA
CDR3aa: CASSLDQSHYNEQFF
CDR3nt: TGCGCCAGCAGCTTGGACCAGTCCCATTACAATGAGCAGTTCTTC

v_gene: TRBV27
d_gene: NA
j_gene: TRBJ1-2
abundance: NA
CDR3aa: CASSLRGGDSNYGYTF
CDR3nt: TGTGCCAGCAGTTTAAGGGGGGGGGACTCTAACTATGGCTACACCTTC

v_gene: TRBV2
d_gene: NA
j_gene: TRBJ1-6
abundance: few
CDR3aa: CASMGSSYWEVNSPLHF
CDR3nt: TGTGCCAGCATGGGCTCCTCCTACTGGGAGGTGAATTCACCCCTCCACTTT

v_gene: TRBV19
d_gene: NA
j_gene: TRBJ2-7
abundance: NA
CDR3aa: CASSIDRSGLYEQYF
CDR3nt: TGTGCCAGTAGTATAGACCGTTCGGGTTTATACGAGCAGTACTTC

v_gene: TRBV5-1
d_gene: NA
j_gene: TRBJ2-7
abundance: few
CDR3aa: CASSLSGPLYEQYF
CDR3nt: TGCGCCAGCAGCTTGAGTGGCCCTCTCTACGAGCAGTACTTC

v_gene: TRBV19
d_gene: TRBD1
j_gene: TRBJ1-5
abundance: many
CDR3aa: CASSSRQGAWQPQHF
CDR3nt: TGTGCCAGTAGTTCCAGACAGGGGGCTTGGCAGCCCCAGCATTTT

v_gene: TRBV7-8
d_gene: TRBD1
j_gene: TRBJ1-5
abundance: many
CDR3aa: CASSSTGTGNQPQHF
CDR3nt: TGTGCCAGCAGCTCGACAGGGACTGGCAATCAGCCCCAGCATTTT

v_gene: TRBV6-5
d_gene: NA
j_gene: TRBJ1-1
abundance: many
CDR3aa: CASRDKMGPGAFF
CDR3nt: TGTGCCAGCAGAGACAAGATGGGGCCCGGCGCTTTCTTT

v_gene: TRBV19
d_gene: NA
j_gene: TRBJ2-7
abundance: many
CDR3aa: CASSSSAYEQYF
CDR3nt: TGTGCCAGCAGCTCCTCGGCCTACGAGCAGTACTTC

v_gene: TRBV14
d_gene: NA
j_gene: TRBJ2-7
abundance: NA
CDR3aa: CASSQYGYEQYF
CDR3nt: TGTGCCAGCAGCCAATACGGCTACGAGCAGTACTTC

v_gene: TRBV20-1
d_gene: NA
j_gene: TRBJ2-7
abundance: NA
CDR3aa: CSARTAAEPFYEQYF
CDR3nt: TGCAGTGCTAGAACCGCGGCGGAGCCCTTCTACGAGCAGTACTTC

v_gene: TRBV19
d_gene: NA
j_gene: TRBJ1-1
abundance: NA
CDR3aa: CASSIIRQRGTEAFF
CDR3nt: TGTGCCAGTAGTATTATACGACAGCGGGGCACTGAAGCTTTCTTT

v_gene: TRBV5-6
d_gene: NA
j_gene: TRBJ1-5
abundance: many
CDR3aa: CASSLWGIGTNQPQHF
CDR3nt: TGTGCCAGCAGCTTGTGGGGTATCGGGACCAATCAGCCCCAGCATTTT

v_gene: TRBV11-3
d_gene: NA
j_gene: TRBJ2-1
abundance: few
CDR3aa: CASSDRGLENEQFF
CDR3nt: TGTGCCAGCAGCGACCGGGGACTGGAAAATGAGCAGTTCTTC

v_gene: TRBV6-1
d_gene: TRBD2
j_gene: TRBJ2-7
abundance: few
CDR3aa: CASGEGYYEQYF
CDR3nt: TGTGCCAGCGGGGAGGGCTACTACGAGCAGTACTTC

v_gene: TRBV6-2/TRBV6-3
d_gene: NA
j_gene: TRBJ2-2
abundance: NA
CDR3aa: CASSEEALQSTGELFF
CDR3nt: TGTGCAAGCAGTGAAGAGGCTTTGCAGTCAACCGGGGAGCTGTTTTTT

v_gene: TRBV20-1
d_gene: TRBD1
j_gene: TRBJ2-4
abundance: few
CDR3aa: CSARPTGDRVNIQYF
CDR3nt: TGCAGTGCTAGGCCTACGGGGGACAGGGTAAACATTCAGTACTTC